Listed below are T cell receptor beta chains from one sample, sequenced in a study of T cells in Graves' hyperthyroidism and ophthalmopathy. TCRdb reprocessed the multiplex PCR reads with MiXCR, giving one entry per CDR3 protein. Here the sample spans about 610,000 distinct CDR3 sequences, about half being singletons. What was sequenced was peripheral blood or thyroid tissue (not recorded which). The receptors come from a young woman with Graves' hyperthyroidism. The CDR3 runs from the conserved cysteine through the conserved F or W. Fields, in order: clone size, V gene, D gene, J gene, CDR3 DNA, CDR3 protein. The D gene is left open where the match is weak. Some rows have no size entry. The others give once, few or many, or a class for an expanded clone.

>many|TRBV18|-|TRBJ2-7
TGTGCCAGCTCACCACCCGCCCGGGCTTCCGAGCAGTACTTC
CASSPPARASEQYF
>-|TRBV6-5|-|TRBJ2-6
TGTGCCAGCAGTTACGCGGCGGGATACTCTGGGGCCAACGTCCTGACTTTC
CASSYAAGYSGANVLTF
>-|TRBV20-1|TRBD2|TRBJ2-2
TGCAGTGCCACATCCGGGACTAGCGGGACCGGCGGGGAGCTGTTTTTT
CSATSGTSGTGGELFF
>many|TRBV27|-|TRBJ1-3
TGTGCCATCCCCATATGGACAGAAAGTCGACGCGGAAACACCATATATTTT
CAIPIWTESRRGNTIYF
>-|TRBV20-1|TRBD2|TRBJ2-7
TGCAGTGCTTATCCGACTAGCGGGAGCCTCGAGCAGTACTTC
CSAYPTSGSLEQYF
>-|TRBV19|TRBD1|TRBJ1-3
TGTGCCAGTAGTGTACCGGGACAGGACCCCTCTGGAAACACCATATATTTT
CASSVPGQDPSGNTIYF
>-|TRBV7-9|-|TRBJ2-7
TGTGCCAGCAGCTTGTACGGACCTGGGGCAGACACCTACGAGCAGTACTTC
CASSLYGPGADTYEQYF
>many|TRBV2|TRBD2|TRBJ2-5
TGTGCCAGCAGTGAAAAGGGAGCGGGAGCAGAGACCCAGTACTTC
CASSEKGAGAETQYF
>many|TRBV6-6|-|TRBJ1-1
TGTGCCAGCAGTCCCAGCGATTATGAACCTGACGACACTGAAGCTTTCTTT
CASSPSDYEPDDTEAFF
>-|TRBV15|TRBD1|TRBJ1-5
TGTGCCACCAGCAGAGATCGAGGGGACAGGGCAGATCAGCCCCAGCATTTT
CATSRDRGDRADQPQHF
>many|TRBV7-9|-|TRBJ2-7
TGTGCCAGCAGCTTAGTGGTAGGCTCGGAGCAGTACTTC
CASSLVVGSEQYF
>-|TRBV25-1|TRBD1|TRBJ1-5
TGTGCCAGCAACTACCCCTACAGGGGTTTATACAATCAGCCCCAGCATTTT
CASNYPYRGLYNQPQHF
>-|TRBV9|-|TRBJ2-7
TGTGCCAGCAGCGTAGGGACTATAGCCTACGAGCAGTACTTC
CASSVGTIAYEQYF
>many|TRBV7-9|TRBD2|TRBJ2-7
TGTGCCAGCAGCTTAGGCCCGACTAGCGGGAGGAACGAGCAGTACTTC
CASSLGPTSGRNEQYF
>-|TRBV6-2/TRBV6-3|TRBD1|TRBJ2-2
TGTGCCAGCAGTTACAACGGACAGGGAATCTCCGGGGAGCTGTTTTTT
CASSYNGQGISGELFF
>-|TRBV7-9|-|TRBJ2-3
TGTGCCAGCAGCGTAGCCGGGGTCGCAGGGACAGATACGCAGTATTTT
CASSVAGVAGTDTQYF
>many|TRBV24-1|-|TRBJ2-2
TGTGCCACCAGTGGAGGAACGAACACCGGGGAGCTGTTTTTT
CATSGGTNTGELFF
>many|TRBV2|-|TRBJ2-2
TGTGCCAGCAGTGGAATGGGGAGCACCGGGGAGCTGTTTTTT
CASSGMGSTGELFF
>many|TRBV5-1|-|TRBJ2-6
TGCGCCAGCAGCTTGACCCCCCTAACAACGCTGAGCTCTGGGGCCAACGTCCTGACTTTC
CASSLTPLTTLSSGANVLTF
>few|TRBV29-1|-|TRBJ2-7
TGCAGCGTTGGGACTACAGGCTCCTACGAGCAGTACTTC
CSVGTTGSYEQYF
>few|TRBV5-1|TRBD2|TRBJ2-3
TGCGCCAGCAGCTTTCTGACTAGCCTAGATACGCAGTATTTT
CASSFLTSLDTQYF
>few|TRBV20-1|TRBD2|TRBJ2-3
TGCAGTGCTTCTGATCTGGCGGGGGGTTGGGATACGCAGTATTTT
CSASDLAGGWDTQYF
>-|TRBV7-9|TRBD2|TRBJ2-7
TGTGCCACTGGGGGAGGGCTCTACGAGCAGTACTTC
CATGGGLYEQYF
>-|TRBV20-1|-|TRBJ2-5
TGCAGTGCTAAATCTTTCCGACTAGAAGAGACCCAGTACTTC
CSAKSFRLEETQYF
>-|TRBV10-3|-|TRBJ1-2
TGTGCCATCAGTGAGAGCGTTAACTATGGCTACACCTTC
CAISESVNYGYTF
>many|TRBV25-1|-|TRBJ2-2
TGTGCCAGCAGTGACCCTAGCTCCACCGGGGAGCTGTTTTTT
CASSDPSSTGELFF
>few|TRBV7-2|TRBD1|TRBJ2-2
TGTGCCAGCATCCCCGGGACAGCGAACACCGGGGAGCTGTTTTTT
CASIPGTANTGELFF
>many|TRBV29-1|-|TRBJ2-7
TGCAGCGTTGAAGTACGGGAGAAGACCTACGAGCAGTACTTC
CSVEVREKTYEQYF
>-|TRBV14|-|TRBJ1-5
TGTGCCAGCAGACAGGGTCTCGGCCAGCCCCAGCATTTT
CASRQGLGQPQHF
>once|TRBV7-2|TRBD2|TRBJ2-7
TGTGCCAGCAGCTCCCGGACTAGCGGGAGGTCGTACAATGAGCAGTACTTC
CASSSRTSGRSYNEQYF
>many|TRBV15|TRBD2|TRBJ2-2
TGTGCCACCAGCAGAGATGGTCTAGCGGGAGTAAGAGGGGAGCTGTTTTTT
CATSRDGLAGVRGELFF
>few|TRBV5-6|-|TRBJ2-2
TGTGCCAGCAGCTTGGTCGACAGGACGAACACCGGGGAGCTGTTTTTT
CASSLVDRTNTGELFF
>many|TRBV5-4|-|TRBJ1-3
TGTGCCAGCAGCTTGGGGGGCAGGGCGGTTGGAAACACCATATATTTT
CASSLGGRAVGNTIYF